This T cell receptor (beta chain) emerged from a study of T cells in localized non-small cell lung cancer (dated by TCRdb to the early 2020s). Broadly, across the study: The study analyzed T cell repertoires of 200 to 250 early-stage NSCLC patients, comparing tumors and uninvolved tumor-adjacent lungs. The cohort consisted of under 300 treatment-naive NSCLC patients whose localized lung tumors had been resected. The mean age of the NSCLC patients was roughly 70 years, with 120 to 150 men and 95 to 110 women.

At diagnosis, tumor, uninvolved tumor-adjacent lung and peripheral blood were collected and then preserved as a mix of FFPE and fresh-frozen material. Blood samples were analyzed as peripheral blood mononuclear cells for TCR repertoire profiling. The immunoSEQ Assay was used to sequence TCR beta CDR3 regions from DNA. In the authors' own workflow: To compute T cell density, TCR beta template counts were normalized to usable DNA, which was estimated by amplifying housekeeping genes. Richness was estimated with the preseqR package, extrapolating to 400,000 templates for PBMC samples and 120,000 templates for tissue samples. Clonality was defined by subtracting Pielou's evenness from one. Tissue-enriched TCRs were identified through differential abundance testing performed on productive amino-acid clonotypes, with a minimum total count of 5 and an alpha of 0.1. The Jaccard Index and the Morisita Overlap Index were used to measure repertoire overlap between compartments. GLIPH grouped TCR beta CDR3s together with public tetramer-defined viral CDR3s, and a viral motif had to include at least three viral sequences and also show V-gene enrichment. TCRdb carries this immuneACCESS record with in-frame sequences only. Its versions omit some clonotypes, under half of them owing to an unresolved V gene in the studies checked, with the rest unexplained. V, J and clone size derive from that table, while D and trimming were established from the DNA sequence. This sample gives over 25,000 clones in total; about 80% of them show up just once. The ten top clones hold roughly 16% of the sample.

On the study overall, not on this receptor specifically: Uninvolved tumor-adjacent lung showed the highest T cell clonality, higher than tumor, which suggests more focused antigenic responses in the adjacent lung. A median of about 61 of the top 100 tumor clones turned up in the paired uninvolved adjacent lung, and approximately 30 of those clones also ranked among the top 100 of that same adjacent lung. Because multi-region tumor sequencing was not performed, intratumor heterogeneity could not be ruled out. Higher blood T cell density associated with longer overall survival, while higher adjacent-lung clonality associated with shorter survival. Since the design was exploratory, TCR variables were selected using unadjusted p-values with no false-discovery rate correction.

On this clone: What this receptor recognizes is not known. No much larger clone exists at a distance of one base, and base qualities are not known.

The source material was peripheral blood, sampled before any cancer treatment. The clonotype comes from a male donor at least 60 years old with stage III squamous cell lung carcinoma.

The CDR3 reads as follows: CASTLGQTSTDTQYF. The DNA is TGTGCCAGCACCTTGGGACAGACTAGCACAGATACGCAGTATTTT. The sequence joins TRBV6-6 to TRBJ2-3, and TRBD1 aligns with 7 junction nucleotides. V lost 7 bases and J lost 0 bases, and the count of bases not matched to a germline gene is 7. The CDR3 runs 15 amino acids, cysteine and phenylalanine included. Only CDR3 DNA remains: 45 bases, in frame from the first base. CDR1 and CDR2 (MNHNY, SVGAGI) derive from the germline V gene (reference sequence).